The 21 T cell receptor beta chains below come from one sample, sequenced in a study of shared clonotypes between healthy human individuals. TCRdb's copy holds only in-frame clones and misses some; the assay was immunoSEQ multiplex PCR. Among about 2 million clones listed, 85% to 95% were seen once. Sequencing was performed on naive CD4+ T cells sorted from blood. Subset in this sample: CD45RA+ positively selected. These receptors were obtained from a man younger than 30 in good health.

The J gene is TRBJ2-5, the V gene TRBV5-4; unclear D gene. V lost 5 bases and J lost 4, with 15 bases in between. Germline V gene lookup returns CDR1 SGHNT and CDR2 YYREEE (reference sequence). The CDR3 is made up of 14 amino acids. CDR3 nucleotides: TGTGCCAGCAGTCAAACAGCTAGGCCAGAGACCCAGTACTTC. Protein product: CASSQTARPETQYF. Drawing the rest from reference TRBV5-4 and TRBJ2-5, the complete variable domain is ETGVTQSPTHLIKTRGQQVTLRCSSQSGHNTVSWYQQALGQGPQFIFQYYREEENGRGNFPPRFSGLQFPNYSSELNVNALELDDSALYLCASSQTARPETQYFGPGTRLLVL.

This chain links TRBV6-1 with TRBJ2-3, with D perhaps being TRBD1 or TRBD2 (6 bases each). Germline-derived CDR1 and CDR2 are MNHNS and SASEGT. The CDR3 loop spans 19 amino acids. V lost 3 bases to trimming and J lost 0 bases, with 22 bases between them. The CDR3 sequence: CASSDPQGLTSPSTDTQYF. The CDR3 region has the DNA TGTGCCAGCAGTGATCCACAGGGACTCACTTCCCCGAGCACAGATACGCAGTATTTT.

The CDR3 coding sequence is TGTGCCAGCAGCCGCGGGACTGATCAAGAGACCCAGTACTTC. Amino acid sequence: CASSRGTDQETQYF. The rearrangement joins TRBV6-5 to TRBJ2-5, with D possibly TRBD2 on 6 matching bases. Deletions cut 6 bases from V and 2 bases from J, with 13 bases between. This CDR3 comprises 14 residues. Germline CDR1 reads MNHEY; CDR2 reads SVGAGI.

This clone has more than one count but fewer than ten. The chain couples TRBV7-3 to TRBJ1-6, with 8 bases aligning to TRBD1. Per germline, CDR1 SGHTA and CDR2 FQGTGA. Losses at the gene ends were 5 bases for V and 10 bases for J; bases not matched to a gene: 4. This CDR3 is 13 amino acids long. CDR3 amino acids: CASSPGQGSPLHF. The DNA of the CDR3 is TGTGCCAGCAGCCCTGGACAGGGCTCACCCCTCCACTTT.

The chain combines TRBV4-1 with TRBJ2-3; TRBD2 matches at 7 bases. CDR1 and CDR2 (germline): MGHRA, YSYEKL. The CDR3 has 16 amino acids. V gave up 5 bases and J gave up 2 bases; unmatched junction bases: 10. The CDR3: CASSTHLGGTTDTQYF. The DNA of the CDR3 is TGCGCCAGCAGCACGCATTTGGGGGGGACCACAGATACGCAGTATTTT.

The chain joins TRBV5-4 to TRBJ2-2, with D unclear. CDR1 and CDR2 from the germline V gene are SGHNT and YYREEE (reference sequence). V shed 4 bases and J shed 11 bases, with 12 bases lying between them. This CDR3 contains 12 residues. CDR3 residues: CASSLNSVELFF. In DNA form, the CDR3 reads TGTGCCAGCAGCCTTAACTCCGTCGAGCTGTTTTTT.

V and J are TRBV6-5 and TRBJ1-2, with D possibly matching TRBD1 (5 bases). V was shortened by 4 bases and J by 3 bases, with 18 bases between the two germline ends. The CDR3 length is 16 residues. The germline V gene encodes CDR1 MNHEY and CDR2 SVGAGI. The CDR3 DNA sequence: TGTGCCAGCAGTTCGCTTTCGGCGGGGGATCACTATGGCTACACCTTC. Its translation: CASSSLSAGDHYGYTF.

The CDR3 DNA reads as TGTGCCAGCAGCTTAGTCGGAGATAGCGGGAGACGTGGTACGCAGTATTTT. This codes for CASSLVGDSGRRGTQYF. The chain joins TRBV7-2 to TRBJ2-3, with 9 nucleotides matching TRBD2. V shed 1 base and J 8 bases; nucleotides not matched to a gene: 13. This CDR3 has 17 residues. Germline CDR1 SGHTA, CDR2 FQGNSA.

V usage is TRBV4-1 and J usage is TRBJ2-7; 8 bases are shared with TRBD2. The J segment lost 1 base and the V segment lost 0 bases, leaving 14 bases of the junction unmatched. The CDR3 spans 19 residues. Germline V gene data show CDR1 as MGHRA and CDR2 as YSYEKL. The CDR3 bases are TGCGCCAGCAGCCAAGACATGGGAGCGGGAGTGAAGAGTTCCTACGAGCAGTACTTC. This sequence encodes CASSQDMGAGVKSSYEQYF.

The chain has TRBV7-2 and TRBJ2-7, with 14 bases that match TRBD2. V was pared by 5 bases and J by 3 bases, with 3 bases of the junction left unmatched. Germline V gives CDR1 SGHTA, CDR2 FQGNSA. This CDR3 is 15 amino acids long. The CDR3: CASSPGLAGDYEQYF. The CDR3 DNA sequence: TGTGCCAGCAGCCCGGGACTAGCGGGAGACTACGAGCAGTACTTC.

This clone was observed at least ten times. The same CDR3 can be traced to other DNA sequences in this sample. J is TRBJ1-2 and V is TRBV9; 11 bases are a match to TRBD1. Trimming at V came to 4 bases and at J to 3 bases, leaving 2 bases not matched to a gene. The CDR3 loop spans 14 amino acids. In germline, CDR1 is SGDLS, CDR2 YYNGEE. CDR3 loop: CASSQGQGDYGYTF. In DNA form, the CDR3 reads TGTGCCAGCAGCCAGGGACAGGGGGACTATGGCTACACCTTC.

The CDR3, as DNA: TGCGCCAGCAGTGACGCGCAGGTACCCTACGAGCAGTACTTC. This sequence encodes CASSDAQVPYEQYF. V gene TRBV10-1 combines with J gene TRBJ2-7; no firm D call. CDR3 size: 14 residues. V lost 3 bases and J lost 2, with 11 bases in between. CDR1 WNHNN and CDR2 SYGVQD come from the germline V gene (reference sequence).

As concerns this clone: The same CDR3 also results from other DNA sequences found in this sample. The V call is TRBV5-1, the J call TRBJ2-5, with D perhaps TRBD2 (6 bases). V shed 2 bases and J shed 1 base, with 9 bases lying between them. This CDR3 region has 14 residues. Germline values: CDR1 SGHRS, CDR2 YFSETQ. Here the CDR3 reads CASSLGTVQETQYF. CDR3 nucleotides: TGCGCCAGCAGCTTAGGGACTGTCCAAGAGACCCAGTACTTC.

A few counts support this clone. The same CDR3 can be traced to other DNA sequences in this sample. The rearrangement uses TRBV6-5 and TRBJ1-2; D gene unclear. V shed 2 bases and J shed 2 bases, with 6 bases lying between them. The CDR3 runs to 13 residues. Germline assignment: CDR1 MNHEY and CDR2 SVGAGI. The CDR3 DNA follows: TGTGCCAGCAGTTACGACGGGAACTATGGCTACACCTTC. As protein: CASSYDGNYGYTF.

CDR3 nucleotides: TGCGCCAGCAGCCCGTCGGGAGGGGCAGAGACCCAGTACTTC. This translates into CASSPSGGAETQYF. The rearrangement links TRBV5-1 to TRBJ2-5; TRBD2 agrees at 8 bases. The CDR3 totals 14 residues. The J segment lost 4 bases and the V segment lost 4 bases, leaving 6 bases of the junction unmatched. The germline gives CDR1 SGHRS, CDR2 YFSETQ. Complete variable domain (other parts from reference TRBV5-1 and TRBJ2-5): KAGVTQTPRYLIKTRGQQVTLSCSPISGHRSVSWYQQTPGQGLQFLFEYFSETQRNKGNFPGRFSGRQFSNSRSEMNVSTLELGDSALYLCASSPSGGAETQYFGPGTRLLVL.

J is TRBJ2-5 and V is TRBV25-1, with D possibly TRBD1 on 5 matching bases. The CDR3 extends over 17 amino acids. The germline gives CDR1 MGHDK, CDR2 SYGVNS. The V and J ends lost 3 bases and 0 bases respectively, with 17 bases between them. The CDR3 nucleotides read TGTGCCAGCAGTGACCCCCCTACAGGCAACTACCAAGAGACCCAGTACTTC. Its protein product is CASSDPPTGNYQETQYF.

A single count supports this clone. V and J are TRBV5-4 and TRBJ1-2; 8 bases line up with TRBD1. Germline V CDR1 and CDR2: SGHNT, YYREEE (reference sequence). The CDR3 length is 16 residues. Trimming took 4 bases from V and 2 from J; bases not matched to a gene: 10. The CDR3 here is CASSTKQGELNYGYTF. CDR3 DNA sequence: TGTGCCAGCAGCACAAAACAGGGGGAACTAAACTATGGCTACACCTTC.

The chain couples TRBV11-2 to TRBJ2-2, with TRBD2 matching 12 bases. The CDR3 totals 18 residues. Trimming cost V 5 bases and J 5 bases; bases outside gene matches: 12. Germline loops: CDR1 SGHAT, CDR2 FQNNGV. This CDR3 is CASSQPSGGAAWTGELFF. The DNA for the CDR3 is TGTGCCAGCAGCCAACCTAGCGGGGGGGCAGCGTGGACCGGGGAGCTGTTTTTT.

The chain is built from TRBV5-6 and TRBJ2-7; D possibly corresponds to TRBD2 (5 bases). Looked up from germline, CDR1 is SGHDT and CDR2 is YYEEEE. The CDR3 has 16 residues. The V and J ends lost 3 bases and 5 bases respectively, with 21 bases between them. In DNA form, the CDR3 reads TGTGCCAGCAGCTCCCTAACACTGGCGGGTAGGGACGAGCAGTACTTC. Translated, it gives CASSSLTLAGRDEQYF.

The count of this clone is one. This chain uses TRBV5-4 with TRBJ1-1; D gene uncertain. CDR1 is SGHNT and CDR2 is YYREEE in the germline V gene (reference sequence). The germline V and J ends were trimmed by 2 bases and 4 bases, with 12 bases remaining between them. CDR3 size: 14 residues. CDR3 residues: CASSFRGTLTEAFF. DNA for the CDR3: TGTGCCAGCAGCTTTCGTGGCACCCTCACTGAAGCTTTCTTT.

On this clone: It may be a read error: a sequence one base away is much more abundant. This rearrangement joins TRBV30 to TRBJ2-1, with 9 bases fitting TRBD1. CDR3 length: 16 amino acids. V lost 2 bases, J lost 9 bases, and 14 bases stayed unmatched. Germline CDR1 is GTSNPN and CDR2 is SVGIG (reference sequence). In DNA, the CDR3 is TGTGCCTGGAGTCCACCTCCCGGACAGGGGAGGGGTGAGCAGTTCTTC. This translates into CAWSPPPGQGRGEQFF.